Below, 15 T cell receptor beta chains from the same sample are listed, as sequenced in a study of cytomegalovirus exposure and HLA in healthy donors. Primers for the PCR totalled 60 Vbeta and 13 Jbeta. Data came from immunoSEQ multiplex PCR; TCRdb stores just in-frame clones and leaves some out. The sample has some 110,000 clones, roughly 77% seen once. Sequencing was performed on PBMCs. The receptors derive from a man aged 45-65 years in good health and CMV-seropositive.

This chain uses TRBV6-5 with TRBJ2-2; D possibly corresponds to TRBD1 (5 bases). V lost 6 bases and J lost 6, with 11 bases in between. The germline V gene has CDR1 MNHEY and CDR2 SVGAGI. The CDR3 has 13 residues. The CDR3 spells CASSKQAAGELFF. The CDR3 coding sequence is TGTGCCAGCAGCAAACAGGCGGCCGGGGAGCTGTTTTTT.

The CDR3 DNA sequence: TGTGCCAGCAGCTTAGGAGTGAGGGAGACCCAGTACTTC. Protein product: CASSLGVRETQYF. The V gene is TRBV7-8, the J gene TRBJ2-5; no reliable D call. The V and J ends lost 1 base and 5 bases respectively, with 8 bases between them. Germline lookup yields CDR1 SGHVS and CDR2 FQNEAQ. The CDR3 is 13 residues long.

This rearrangement joins TRBV30 to TRBJ1-3; a weak D match, TRBD1 (5 bases). The CDR3 extends over 14 amino acids. CDR1 is GTSNPN and CDR2 is SVGIG in the germline V gene (reference sequence). Trimming removed 4 bases from V and 2 bases from J, with 12 bases in between. The CDR3 reads CAWTWGEPGNTIYF. In DNA form, the CDR3 reads TGTGCCTGGACCTGGGGGGAACCTGGAAACACCATATATTTT.

V usage is TRBV2 and J usage is TRBJ1-6; D unclear. Germline V gives CDR1 SNHLY, CDR2 FYNNEI. The CDR3 is made up of 13 amino acids. Deletions cut 6 bases from V and 3 bases from J, with 6 bases between. The CDR3 loop is CASRQDYNSPLHF. The CDR3 coding sequence is TGTGCCAGCAGACAAGACTATAATTCACCCCTCCACTTT.

The J gene is TRBJ1-1, the V gene TRBV4-2, with 10 bases fitting TRBD1. V trimming: 4 bases; J trimming: 4 bases; junction bases outside the gene matches: 12. Germline assignment: CDR1 LGHNA and CDR2 YNFKEQ. The CDR3 has 17 amino acids. CDR3 in amino acids: CASSPGTGDFVGTEAFF. The CDR3 DNA reads as TGTGCCAGCAGCCCGGGGACAGGGGATTTCGTTGGCACTGAAGCTTTCTTT.

The chain recombines TRBV27 with TRBJ2-3, with 9 bases that match TRBD1. The ends lost 8 bases at V and 0 bases at J; junction bases unmatched: 0. CDR1 MNHEY and CDR2 SMNVEV come from the germline V gene (reference sequence). CDR3 length: 13 residues. The CDR3 DNA reads as TGTGCCAGCGGGACAGGGAGCACAGATACGCAGTATTTT. Protein product: CASGTGSTDTQYF.

CDR3 in amino acids: CAWSNGLKGNTIYF. In DNA, the CDR3 is TGTGCCTGGAGTAATGGACTAAAGGGAAACACCATATATTTT. This chain connects TRBV30 to TRBJ1-3; D remains ambiguous. V lost 2 bases and J 4 bases, leaving 12 bases between the germline ends. Germline CDR1 is GTSNPN and CDR2 is SVGIG (reference sequence). The CDR3 loop spans 14 amino acids.

This chain connects TRBV19 to TRBJ1-5; D call uncertain. Trimming left V 3 bases short and J 1 base short, with 10 bases between. The CDR3 loop spans 15 amino acids. Germline V lookup: CDR1 LNHDA, CDR2 SQIVND (reference sequence). This CDR3 reads CASSIGRVSNQPQHF. DNA of the CDR3: TGTGCCAGTAGTATCGGGAGGGTGAGCAATCAGCCCCAGCATTTT.

The chain combines TRBV27 with TRBJ2-5; D is perhaps TRBD1 (5 bases). V gave up 3 bases and J gave up 4 bases, with 9 bases separating them. The CDR3 extends over 13 amino acids. Per the germline V gene, CDR1 is MNHEY and CDR2 is SMNVEV (reference sequence). CDR3 residues: CASSFNGAETQYF. CDR3 nucleotide sequence: TGTGCCAGCAGTTTCAATGGGGCAGAGACCCAGTACTTC.

CDR3 region: CASSLRQVNYGYTF. As DNA, the CDR3 is TGTGCCAGCAGCTTAAGACAGGTCAACTATGGCTACACCTTC. This chain connects TRBV7-9 to TRBJ1-2; perhaps TRBD1 as D (6 bases). The CDR3 extends over 14 amino acids. Germline lookup yields CDR1 SEHNR and CDR2 FQNEAQ (reference sequence). Trimming took 2 bases from V and 2 from J, leaving 9 bases between them. Using reference TRBV7-9 and TRBJ1-2 for the parts outside the CDR3, the full variable domain is DTGVSQNPRHKITKRGQNVTFRCDPISEHNRLYWYRQTLGQGPEFLTYFQNEAQLEKSRLLSDRFSAERPKGSFSTLEIQRTEQGDSAMYLCASSLRQVNYGYTFGSGTRLTVV.

This chain connects TRBV7-9 to TRBJ1-4; D is uncertain. The CDR3 spans 15 residues. Germline V gene data show CDR1 as SEHNR and CDR2 as FQNEAQ (reference sequence). V was pared by 1 base and J by 5 bases, with 11 bases between. The CDR3 sequence: CASSLEAIQNEKLFF. The CDR3, as DNA: TGTGCCAGCAGCTTAGAAGCGATCCAAAATGAAAAACTGTTTTTT. Supplemented by reference TRBV7-9 and TRBJ1-4, the full variable domain reads DTGVSQNPRHKITKRGQNVTFRCDPISEHNRLYWYRQTLGQGPEFLTYFQNEAQLEKSRLLSDRFSAERPKGSFSTLEIQRTEQGDSAMYLCASSLEAIQNEKLFFGSGTQLSVL.

Here the CDR3 reads CASSLSGGMKNIQYF. CDR3 in DNA: TGTGCCAGCAGTTTGTCAGGGGGTATGAAAAACATTCAGTACTTC. The J gene is TRBJ2-4, the V gene TRBV27; 7 bases line up with TRBD1. With 3 bases clipped from V and 4 bases from J, the junction kept 6 bases outside the gene matches. Germline values: CDR1 MNHEY, CDR2 SMNVEV (reference sequence). This CDR3 contains 15 residues.

The CDR3 DNA is TGTGCCAGCAGCCTCAGGGTCAGCTCCTACAATGAGCAGTTCTTC. Translating it yields CASSLRVSSYNEQFF. The genes are TRBV25-1 and TRBJ2-1; weak D call: TRBD1 (5 bases). With 6 bases removed from V and 0 bases from J, the gap between germline ends came to 12 bases. CDR1 is MGHDK, CDR2 SYGVNS, per germline. This CDR3 has 15 amino acids.

The chain links TRBV5-1 to TRBJ2-5; 7 bases agree with TRBD1. Germline V CDR1 and CDR2: SGHRS, YFSETQ. The trim removed 4 bases at V and 5 bases at J, leaving 8 bases unmatched. The length of the CDR3 is 14 residues. The CDR3 region has the DNA TGCGCCAGCAGCCCGGGACAGTTTGCGGAGACCCAGTACTTC. Protein sequence: CASSPGQFAETQYF.

V usage is TRBV6-1 and J usage is TRBJ2-3, with a tentative D call TRBD2 (6 bases). Germline V CDR1 and CDR2: MNHNS, SASEGT. The CDR3 is made up of 15 amino acids. The V and J ends lost 4 bases and 0 bases respectively, with 11 bases between them. This CDR3 is CASSVGGPSTDTQYF. The CDR3, as DNA: TGTGCCAGCAGTGTGGGGGGTCCTAGCACAGATACGCAGTATTTT.